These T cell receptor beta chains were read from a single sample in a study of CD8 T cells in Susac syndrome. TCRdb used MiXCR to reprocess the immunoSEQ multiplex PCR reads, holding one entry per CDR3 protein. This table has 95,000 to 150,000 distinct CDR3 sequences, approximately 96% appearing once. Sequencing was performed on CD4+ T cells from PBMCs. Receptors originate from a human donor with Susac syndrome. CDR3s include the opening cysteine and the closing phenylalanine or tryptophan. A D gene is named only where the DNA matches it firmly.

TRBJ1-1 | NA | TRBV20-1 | TGCAGTGCTAGAGAAGGCTCGGGGAACACTGAAGCTTTCTTT | CSAREGSGNTEAFF
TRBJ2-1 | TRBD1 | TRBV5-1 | TGCGCCAGCAGCTTGGACAGGGGGCAGTTCTTC | CASSLDRGQFF
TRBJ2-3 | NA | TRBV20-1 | TGCAGTGTTCCCCCGGGGAGCAAATCAGATACGCAGTATTTT | CSVPPGSKSDTQYF
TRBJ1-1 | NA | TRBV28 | TGTGCCAGCAGGGAGATCACAAGGAACACTGAAGCTTTCTTT | CASREITRNTEAFF
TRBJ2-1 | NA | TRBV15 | TGTGCCACCAGCAGGTTGCAAGGATACAATGAGCAGTTCTTC | CATSRLQGYNEQFF
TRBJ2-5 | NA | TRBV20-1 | TGCAGTGCTAGAAGCCCAGAATTGGAGACCCAGTACTTC | CSARSPELETQYF
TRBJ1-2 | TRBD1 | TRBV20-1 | TGCAGTGCTAGAGATGCTAGACAGGGAGGTGGCTACACCTTC | CSARDARQGGGYTF
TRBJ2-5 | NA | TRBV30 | TGTGCCTGGAGTGAAAGGGGCCCGGAGACCCAGTACTTC | CAWSERGPETQYF
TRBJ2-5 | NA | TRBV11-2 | TGTGCCAGCTATCAAGGGGGCCAAGAGACCCAGTACTTC | CASYQGGQETQYF
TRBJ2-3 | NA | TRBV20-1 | TGCAGTGCGGGGAAGGGCGCCGCAGATACGCAGTATTTT | CSAGKGAADTQYF
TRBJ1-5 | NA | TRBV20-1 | TGCAGTGCTAGAGATCCAGGGAGGGCTCAGCCCCAGCATTTT | CSARDPGRAQPQHF
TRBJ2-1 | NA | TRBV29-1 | TGCAGCGTAGCGGGTCCCATCACGGGGGAGCAGTTCTTC | CSVAGPITGEQFF